Included here is one T cell receptor (beta chain) sequence, with context. The antigen is undetermined. The source of the sample is a study of T cells in localized non-small cell lung cancer. Regarding the study as a whole: Uninvolved adjacent lung had the highest recorded T cell clonality, with tumor below it.

Assay used: immunoSEQ multiplex PCR; TCRdb lists only in-frame clones, some missing. The sample includes some 27,000 clones, 88% of them seen just once. V lost 2 bases, J lost 1 base, and 3 bases stayed unmatched. Germline V gene data show CDR1 as MNHNS and CDR2 as SASEGT. The CDR3 consists of 15 residues. This specimen consisted of peripheral blood, obtained before any cancer treatment. The chain links TRBV6-1 to TRBJ2-7; 9 bases align to TRBD2. The TCR comes from a female donor of 60 years or more with stage III squamous cell lung carcinoma. The chain's CDR3 is CASSELGLASYEQYF. DNA for the CDR3: TGTGCCAGCAGTGAACTCGGACTAGCGTCCTACGAGCAGTACTTC.